A selection of T cell receptor beta chains follows, all from one sample in a study of control samples from healthy donors and cancer patients. Measured with immunoSEQ multiplex PCR; TCRdb has only the in-frame clones, and not every one. The repertoire has under 150,000 clones, 80% to 95% of them found once; the top ten carry about 10%. Sequenced: blood. Receptor source: a man younger than 45 in good health. Each CDR3 is given with its conserved first and last residue. The D gene is left open where the match is weak. For some rows the clone size is stated as once, few or many, or as a class when expanded; others skip it.

d_gene,v_gene,abundance,j_gene,CDR3aa,CDR3nt
-,TRBV2,-,TRBJ2-3,CASSDSAEDTQYF,TGTGCCAGCAGTGATTCCGCCGAAGATACGCAGTATTTT
TRBD1,TRBV19,-,TRBJ2-7,CAVLPDRGNYEQYF,TGTGCCGTTCTCCCGGACAGGGGGAACTACGAGCAGTACTTC
-,TRBV10-3,once,TRBJ1-1,CAISRTTNRGTEAFF,TGTGCCATCAGTCGAACTACGAATAGGGGGACTGAAGCTTTCTTT
-,TRBV4-1,-,TRBJ2-3,CASSQLGRTSTDTQYF,TGCGCCAGCAGCCAACTGGGGAGGACAAGCACAGATACGCAGTATTTT
-,TRBV30,-,TRBJ2-1,CAWSVRVGVNNEQFF,TGTGCCTGGAGTGTACGGGTCGGGGTGAACAATGAGCAGTTCTTC
-,TRBV2,-,TRBJ2-5,CASSVNQGGYGETQYF,TGTGCCAGCAGTGTCAATCAGGGGGGGTACGGAGAGACCCAGTACTTC
-,TRBV19,-,TRBJ2-1,CASSILGHGAGEQFF,TGTGCCAGTAGTATCCTAGGCCATGGGGCGGGTGAGCAGTTCTTC
-,TRBV4-2,-,TRBJ1-1,CASSQDLEQGGTEAFF,TGTGCCAGCAGCCAAGACCTCGAACAGGGCGGTACTGAAGCTTTCTTT
-,TRBV18,few,TRBJ1-5,CASSPPDLGKQPQHF,TGTGCCAGCTCACCACCGGACCTAGGGAAACAGCCCCAGCATTTT
TRBD2,TRBV27,few,TRBJ2-1,CASSLFSLAGGPYNEQFF,TGTGCCAGCAGTTTATTTTCCCTAGCGGGAGGGCCCTACAATGAGCAGTTCTTC
-,TRBV19,-,TRBJ2-7,CATSLLGSYEQYF,TGTGCCACTTCTTTGTTGGGCTCCTACGAGCAGTACTTC
TRBD1,TRBV11-2,-,TRBJ1-4,CASSLIRGQGNEKLFF,TGTGCCAGCAGCTTAATTCGGGGACAGGGGAATGAAAAACTGTTTTTT
-,TRBV5-1,-,TRBJ2-1,CASSYNTISYNEQFF,TGCGCCAGCAGCTACAACACAATATCCTACAATGAGCAGTTCTTC
TRBD2,TRBV30,-,TRBJ2-3,CAWTSGSTDTQYF,TGTGCCTGGACTAGCGGGAGCACAGATACGCAGTATTTT
TRBD1,TRBV6-5,-,TRBJ1-3,CASKNKPGQGNTIYF,TGTGCCAGCAAGAACAAACCGGGACAGGGAAACACCATATATTTT
-,TRBV19,-,TRBJ1-3,CASRPWPSSGNTIYF,TGTGCCAGTAGACCATGGCCGAGCTCTGGAAACACCATATATTTT
TRBD1,TRBV5-1,-,TRBJ2-7,CASSLLVQGAAYEQYF,TGCGCCAGCAGCTTGTTGGTGCAGGGGGCGGCCTACGAGCAGTACTTC
-,TRBV7-9,once,TRBJ2-7,CASSPAGLSYEQYF,TGTGCCAGCAGCCCAGCGGGTCTCTCCTACGAGCAGTACTTC
-,TRBV4-2,-,TRBJ1-1,CASSQVQGSEAFF,TGTGCCAGCAGCCAAGTCCAGGGATCTGAAGCTTTCTTT
TRBD1,TRBV30,-,TRBJ1-5,CAWSPGQGNQPQHF,TGTGCCTGGAGCCCGGGACAGGGCAATCAGCCCCAGCATTTT
TRBD2,TRBV28,-,TRBJ2-1,CASSSRRELGEQFF,TGTGCCAGCAGTTCCCGGCGGGAGCTCGGTGAGCAGTTCTTC
TRBD2,TRBV3-1/TRBV3-2,-,TRBJ2-3,CASSRQLAARSDTQYF,TGTGCCAGCAGCCGTCAACTAGCGGCCCGCTCGGATACGCAGTATTTT
-,TRBV2,-,TRBJ2-2,CASSERTPANTGELFF,TGTGCCAGCAGTGAGCGTACACCCGCGAACACCGGGGAGCTGTTTTTT
-,TRBV7-9,-,TRBJ1-3,CASSSRTTGNTIYF,TGTGCCAGCAGCTCTAGGACAACTGGAAACACCATATATTTT
TRBD2,TRBV30,-,TRBJ2-7,CAWSEGLPYSYEQYF,TGTGCCTGGAGTGAGGGACTACCGTATTCCTACGAGCAGTACTTC
TRBD2,TRBV5-1,once,TRBJ2-5,CASSLGASGRALGQETQYF,TGCGCCAGCAGCTTGGGGGCTAGCGGGAGGGCCCTGGGCCAAGAGACCCAGTACTTC
-,TRBV6-5,-,TRBJ2-2,CASRRLVYTGELFF,TGTGCCAGCAGGCGACTAGTTTACACCGGGGAGCTGTTTTTT
-,TRBV28,once,TRBJ1-1,CASSLPGAHTEAFF,TGTGCCAGCAGTTTACCGGGGGCGCACACTGAAGCTTTCTTT
-,TRBV2,-,TRBJ2-7,CASRRDATYEQYF,TGTGCCAGCAGAAGAGACGCCACCTACGAGCAGTACTTC
-,TRBV28,once,TRBJ2-7,CASSFRPYEQYF,TGTGCCAGCAGTTTCAGGCCCTACGAGCAGTACTTC
-,TRBV6-5,once,TRBJ1-3,CASSSWGNIGNTIYF,TGTGCCAGCAGTTCGTGGGGTAATATTGGAAACACCATATATTTT
TRBD2,TRBV27,-,TRBJ2-1,CASSLPGEGFNEQFF,TGTGCCAGCAGTTTACCCGGGGAGGGCTTCAATGAGCAGTTCTTC
TRBD1,TRBV10-3,few,TRBJ1-2,CALHSGTGSTNYGYTF,TGTGCCCTACACTCCGGGACAGGGTCTACTAACTATGGCTACACCTTC
-,TRBV4-1,-,TRBJ1-4,CASSQDLRQGGEKLFF,TGCGCCAGCAGCCAAGACTTACGGCAGGGAGGTGAAAAACTGTTTTTT
-,TRBV15,-,TRBJ2-7,CATSRVRGRPWEQYF,TGTGCCACCAGCAGAGTTCGGGGGCGCCCATGGGAGCAGTACTTC
-,TRBV18,once,TRBJ2-3,CASSPRPGAGTDTQYF,TGTGCCAGCTCACCACGTCCGGGAGCGGGCACAGATACGCAGTATTTT
TRBD1,TRBV27,-,TRBJ2-7,CASSSTGGPSYEQYF,TGTGCCAGCAGTTCGACAGGGGGCCCCTCCTACGAGCAGTACTTC
-,TRBV28,-,TRBJ2-7,CASSLLRGVKYEQYF,TGTGCCAGCAGTTTACTGAGAGGAGTTAAGTACGAGCAGTACTTC
-,TRBV6-5,few,TRBJ2-2,CASRNFGTPSGELFF,TGTGCCAGCAGGAACTTTGGGACGCCAAGCGGGGAGCTGTTTTTT
-,TRBV7-9,many,TRBJ1-2,CASSLVGATGLGYTF,TGTGCCAGCAGCTTAGTAGGAGCGACGGGGCTTGGCTACACCTTC
-,TRBV10-3,-,TRBJ1-1,CAISERGNTEAFF,TGTGCCATCAGTGAGCGAGGGAACACTGAAGCTTTCTTT
-,TRBV18,-,TRBJ1-4,CASSPKGEKLFF,TGTGCCAGCTCCCCCAAAGGTGAAAAACTGTTTTTT
TRBD1,TRBV11-3,once,TRBJ2-2,CASRTGQGTLFGELFF,TGTGCCAGCAGAACCGGACAGGGGACCCTCTTCGGGGAGCTGTTTTTT
TRBD1,TRBV10-3,-,TRBJ1-3,CAIRRSQGPGNTIYF,TGTGCCATCAGGAGATCACAGGGGCCCGGAAACACCATATATTTT
TRBD2,TRBV4-1,-,TRBJ2-1,CASSLFRGDNEQFF,TGCGCCAGCAGCCTCTTTCGGGGGGACAATGAGCAGTTCTTC
-,TRBV19,-,TRBJ1-4,CASKGRPWGEKLFF,TGTGCCAGTAAGGGCAGGCCTTGGGGTGAAAAACTGTTTTTT
TRBD2,TRBV5-6,-,TRBJ2-7,CASSLLANRLYEQYF,TGTGCCAGCAGCTTACTAGCGAACAGACTCTACGAGCAGTACTTC
TRBD1,TRBV7-2,-,TRBJ1-2,CASSPQPGQGVPTDTF,TGTGCCAGCAGCCCCCAGCCGGGACAGGGGGTCCCAACGGACACCTTC
TRBD2,TRBV4-3,-,TRBJ2-5,CASSQDRLAGKETQYF,TGCGCCAGCAGCCAAGATCGCCTAGCGGGAAAAGAGACCCAGTACTTC
-,TRBV5-6,-,TRBJ1-6,CASSAGAPGSPLHF,TGTGCCAGCAGCGCGGGAGCGCCGGGTTCACCCCTCCACTTT
TRBD1,TRBV6-1,once,TRBJ1-4,CASSEGTGGPEKLFF,TGTGCCAGCAGTGAAGGGACAGGGGGGCCTGAAAAACTGTTTTTT
TRBD1,TRBV9,once,TRBJ2-1,CASSVGGQVGDNEQFF,TGTGCCAGCAGCGTCGGAGGACAGGTTGGGGACAATGAGCAGTTCTTC
-,TRBV29-1,once,TRBJ2-4,CSIRAGGDIQYF,TGCAGCATTAGGGCGGGCGGGGACATTCAGTACTTC
TRBD1,TRBV4-3,-,TRBJ2-1,CASSQDLGQGALDEQFF,TGCGCCAGCAGCCAAGATTTGGGGCAGGGGGCTTTGGATGAGCAGTTCTTC
TRBD1,TRBV30,-,TRBJ1-5,CAWSGQGNQPQHF,TGTGCCTGGAGTGGACAGGGGAATCAGCCCCAGCATTTT